One and the same sample provided the 32 T cell receptor beta chains below, sequenced in a study of shared clonotypes between healthy human individuals. Libraries were prepared by immunoSEQ multiplex PCR; TCRdb keeps only in-frame clonotypes and omits some of them. Here the sample spans about 2.4 million clones, roughly 92% being singletons. The sample consisted of naive CD4+ T cells sorted from blood. The subset was: CD45RA+ positively selected. The receptors shown here come from a man aged 18 to 29 in good health.

The J gene is TRBJ1-4, the V gene TRBV18; D is unclear. This CDR3 region has 15 residues. Germline assignment: CDR1 KGHSH and CDR2 LQKENI. Trimming left V 0 bases short and J 2 bases short, with 7 bases between. CDR3 loop: CASSPPSQTNEKLFF. The DNA of the CDR3 is TGTGCCAGCTCACCACCGTCGCAGACTAATGAAAAACTGTTTTTT.

This chain uses TRBV19 with TRBJ1-2; 7 positions agree with TRBD1. The junction had 17 bases not matched to a gene; V was cut back by 1 base and J by 6 bases. The CDR3 consists of 18 residues. Germline values: CDR1 LNHDA, CDR2 SQIVND (reference sequence). This CDR3 reads CASSIGKRDNSQGDGYTF. In DNA, the CDR3 is TGTGCCAGTAGTATAGGGAAACGGGACAACTCCCAGGGGGATGGCTACACCTTC.

The rearrangement links TRBV27 to TRBJ1-5, with D perhaps matching TRBD1 (5 bases). Germline V lookup: CDR1 MNHEY, CDR2 SMNVEV (reference sequence). This CDR3 has 14 residues. V shed 5 bases and J shed 2 bases, with 10 bases lying between them. The CDR3 coding sequence is TGTGCCAGCAGTAACCAGGGTGGCAATCAGCCCCAGCATTTT. Amino acid sequence: CASSNQGGNQPQHF.

V is TRBV18 and J is TRBJ2-2; D may be TRBD1 (5 bases). The CDR3 totals 16 residues. CDR1 and CDR2 (germline): KGHSH, LQKENI. V lost 3 bases and J lost 6, with 17 bases in between. Written as DNA, the CDR3 is TGTGCCAGCTCACCGACAGTAGGGTGGGCCTCCGGGGAGCTGTTTTTT. Protein: CASSPTVGWASGELFF.

This sequence joins TRBV5-8 and TRBJ1-5; D might be TRBD1 (6 bases). V was cut by 4 bases and J by 5 bases, with 19 bases left in between. The CDR3 is 16 amino acids. Germline-derived CDR1 and CDR2 are SGHTS and YDEGEE. CDR3 in DNA: TGTGCCAGCAGCCCCCTAAGCGGTCAGGGGCATCAGCCCCAGCATTTT. Its translation is CASSPLSGQGHQPQHF.

The gene calls are TRBV5-5 and TRBJ1-1, with 7 bases that match TRBD1. In germline, CDR1 is SGHKS, CDR2 YYEKEE (reference sequence). The CDR3 sequence is 15 residues long. V shed 0 bases, J shed 5 bases, and the junction held 7 bases outside the gene matches. This CDR3 reads CASSLEPGGLTEAFF. The CDR3 coding sequence is TGTGCCAGCAGCTTGGAGCCAGGGGGTTTGACTGAAGCTTTCTTT.

This clone came up a few times. The chain joins TRBV5-1 to TRBJ1-1; the D is unclear. The CDR3 totals 15 residues. Germline lookup yields CDR1 SGHRS and CDR2 YFSETQ. Trimming took off 0 bases at V and 5 bases at J, with 14 bases between the two ends. The DNA for the CDR3 is TGCGCCAGCAGCTTGGTAGGGTCGTCCGGAACTGAAGCTTTCTTT. Its translation: CASSLVGSSGTEAFF.

The chain combines TRBV30 with TRBJ1-3; TRBD1 aligns across 9 bases. CDR3 length equals 14 residues. Germline CDR1 is GTSNPN and CDR2 is SVGIG (reference sequence). V lost 4 bases and J lost 0; bases outside the gene matches: 1. CDR3 coding DNA: TGTGCCTGGACGACAGGGGGCTCTGGAAACACCATATATTTT. It yields the protein CAWTTGGSGNTIYF.

V is TRBV7-3 and J is TRBJ1-4; D is unresolved. This CDR3 region has 13 residues. Trimming left V 2 bases short and J 6 bases short, with 7 bases between. Germline V gene data show CDR1 as SGHTA and CDR2 as FQGTGA. Here the CDR3 reads CASSLGRDEKLFF. For the CDR3, the DNA is TGTGCCAGCAGCTTAGGACGAGATGAAAAACTGTTTTTT.

This chain connects TRBV7-9 to TRBJ1-2; tentatively, D is TRBD1 (6 bases). The ends were cut back, 2 bases at V and 6 bases at J, with 13 bases in the middle. Germline assignment: CDR1 SEHNR and CDR2 FQNEAQ (reference sequence). This CDR3 is 14 amino acids long. DNA of the CDR3: TGTGCCAGCAGCTTAACAGGGATCATCAATGGCTACACCTTC. Its protein is CASSLTGIINGYTF.

V is TRBV7-9 and J is TRBJ1-1; 7 nucleotides match TRBD1. The CDR3 consists of 16 residues. In germline, CDR1 is SEHNR, CDR2 FQNEAQ (reference sequence). V was pared by 3 bases and J by 1 base, with 8 bases of the junction left unmatched. The CDR3 region is CASSFPGQVTNTEAFF. The DNA of the CDR3 is TGTGCCAGCAGCTTCCCTGGACAGGTGACGAACACTGAAGCTTTCTTT.

V usage is TRBV7-6 and J usage is TRBJ2-5, with D unclear. Germline CDR1 is SGHVS and CDR2 is FNYEAQ. The CDR3 loop spans 15 amino acids. The ends were cut back, 1 base at V and 2 bases at J, with 11 bases in the middle. The CDR3 loop reads CASSLGGTPQETQYF. The CDR3, as DNA: TGTGCCAGCAGCTTAGGCGGCACCCCACAAGAGACCCAGTACTTC.

Comments on this clone: The sample carries other DNA sequences with the same CDR3. J is TRBJ2-3 and V is TRBV12-5; D is unresolved. The CDR3 sequence is 11 residues long. The V and J ends lost 6 bases and 5 bases respectively, with 6 bases between them. Germline V lookup: CDR1 LGHNT, CDR2 FRNRAP. CDR3 DNA sequence: TGTGCTAGTGGGCTGCTAGATACGCAGTATTTT. Amino acid sequence: CASGLLDTQYF.

The chain couples TRBV7-9 to TRBJ2-3; possibly TRBD1 for D (6 bases). Germline V gene data show CDR1 as SEHNR and CDR2 as FQNEAQ (reference sequence). V was pared by 4 bases and J by 3 bases, with 11 bases between. The CDR3 sequence is 14 residues long. The CDR3 sequence is CASSSRGVTDTQYF. The CDR3 bases are TGTGCCAGCAGCTCCAGGGGTGTAACAGATACGCAGTATTTT.

This chain links TRBV28 with TRBJ1-2, with a possible D match to TRBD1 (5 bases). This CDR3 region has 16 residues. Germline V gene lookup returns CDR1 MDHEN and CDR2 SYDVKM. Trimming took off 6 bases at V and 0 bases at J, with 17 bases between the two ends. CDR3 protein: CASRWGGSNANYGYTF. In DNA, the CDR3 is TGTGCCAGCAGATGGGGGGGATCTAATGCTAACTATGGCTACACCTTC.

The rearrangement joins TRBV10-3 to TRBJ1-1; 9 bases match TRBD1. CDR1 is ENHRY and CDR2 is SYGVKD in the germline V gene. The CDR3 contains 13 residues. V shed 10 bases, J shed 1 base, and the junction held 4 bases outside the gene matches. The CDR3 reads CATSGQGNTEAFF. In DNA form, the CDR3 reads TGTGCCACCTCGGGACAGGGGAACACTGAAGCTTTCTTT.

This clone was recorded once. The V and J genes are TRBV5-4 and TRBJ2-7; TRBD1 matches 9 bases. With V trimmed by 4 bases and J by 3 bases, 8 bases remained unmatched. The germline V gene has CDR1 SGHNT and CDR2 YYREEE (reference sequence). The CDR3 has 15 amino acids. The CDR3 spells CASSPGQGTVYEQYF. CDR3 coding DNA: TGTGCCAGCAGCCCTGGACAGGGGACAGTCTACGAGCAGTACTTC.

V usage is TRBV5-1 and J usage is TRBJ1-1, with a tentative D call TRBD1 (5 bases). Germline CDR1 is SGHRS and CDR2 is YFSETQ. The CDR3 runs to 14 residues. With 4 bases removed from V and 2 bases from J, the gap between germline ends came to 12 bases. The CDR3 reads CASSTGHKNTEAFF. The CDR3 nucleotides are TGCGCCAGCAGCACCGGACATAAAAACACTGAAGCTTTCTTT. Full variable domain (remainder filled in from reference TRBV5-1 and TRBJ1-1): KAGVTQTPRYLIKTRGQQVTLSCSPISGHRSVSWYQQTPGQGLQFLFEYFSETQRNKGNFPGRFSGRQFSNSRSEMNVSTLELGDSALYLCASSTGHKNTEAFFGQGTRLTVV.

As for this clone: This CDR3 is also generated by other DNA sequences in the sample. This rearrangement joins TRBV5-1 to TRBJ1-1, with D perhaps matching TRBD1 (5 bases). V was pared by 0 bases and J by 2 bases, with 11 bases between. The CDR3 runs to 15 residues. Germline lookup yields CDR1 SGHRS and CDR2 YFSETQ. The CDR3 protein is CASSLGSGLNTEAFF. The CDR3 DNA reads TGCGCCAGCAGCTTGGGTTCAGGGTTAAACACTGAAGCTTTCTTT.

A note on this clone: Other DNA sequences within the sample encode an identical CDR3. The V call is TRBV6-6, the J call TRBJ1-5, with D unclear. This CDR3 region has 14 residues. The V and J ends lost 2 bases and 1 base respectively, with 6 bases between them. Germline V gives CDR1 MNHNY, CDR2 SVGAGI (reference sequence). CDR3 amino acids: CASSYGQSNQPQHF. In nucleotides, the CDR3 is TGTGCCAGCAGTTACGGTCAGAGCAATCAGCCCCAGCATTTT.

The chain combines TRBV29-1 with TRBJ2-7; possibly TRBD2 for D (6 bases). The CDR3 runs to 13 residues. The germline V gene encodes CDR1 SQVTM and CDR2 ANQGSEA. Trimming took 7 bases from V and 6 from J, leaving 19 bases between them. The CDR3 sequence is CSARPGLTSEQYF. CDR3 DNA: TGCAGCGCCCGCCCGGGACTGACTTCCGAGCAGTACTTC.

The sample holds one count of this clone. V usage is TRBV5-4 and J usage is TRBJ2-1, with 7 bases identical to TRBD1. The V gene end was trimmed by 3 bases and the J gene end by 0 bases; junction bases not matched to a gene: 6. Looked up from germline, CDR1 is SGHNT and CDR2 is YYREEE (reference sequence). CDR3 length equals 16 residues. CDR3 sequence reads: CASSSTGLSSYNEQFF. The CDR3 coding sequence is TGTGCCAGCAGCTCGACAGGGCTGAGCTCCTACAATGAGCAGTTCTTC.

V usage is TRBV4-1 and J usage is TRBJ2-3; unclear D gene. Trimming removed 0 bases at V and 6 bases at J, with 25 bases between. This CDR3 has 19 residues. The germline gives CDR1 MGHRA, CDR2 YSYEKL. The CDR3 DNA reads TGCGCCAGCAGCCAAGATGGGTTCACTATATACCGGCTCACGGATACGCAGTATTTT. Amino acids: CASSQDGFTIYRLTDTQYF.

The chain links TRBV12-5 to TRBJ2-7; D may be TRBD1 (5 bases). The CDR3 covers 12 residues. V was clipped by 8 bases and J by 2 bases, with 10 bases between them. Germline V lookup: CDR1 LGHNT, CDR2 FRNRAP. This chain's CDR3 is CASSIGAYEQYF. The CDR3 DNA sequence: TGTGCTAGTTCTATAGGGGCCTACGAGCAGTACTTC.

V usage is TRBV10-2 and J usage is TRBJ2-7; the D is unclear. The CDR3 runs to 16 residues. Germline V CDR1 and CDR2: WSHSY, SAAADI. Trimming removed 6 bases at V and 1 base at J, with 19 bases between. DNA for the CDR3: TGCGCCAGCAGAGTCTCCGAACTCGGCCGGTCCTACGAGCAGTACTTC. This translates into CASRVSELGRSYEQYF.

In the case of this clone: Other nucleotide sequences from this sample produce the same CDR3. The chain is built from TRBV18 and TRBJ2-3; D gene unclear. Germline-derived CDR1 and CDR2 are KGHSH and LQKENI. Trimming shortened V by 0 bases and J by 6 bases, and 7 bases separated the two germline ends. The CDR3 is 13 amino acids. For the CDR3, the DNA is TGTGCCAGCTCACCACCAGCATTGGATACGCAGTATTTT. This sequence encodes CASSPPALDTQYF.

The chain uses TRBV6-1 and TRBJ2-7; D may be TRBD2 (6 bases). Deletions cut 2 bases from V and 8 bases from J, with 19 bases between. The germline V gene encodes CDR1 MNHNS and CDR2 SASEGT. There are 15 residues in the CDR3. The CDR3, as DNA: TGTGCCAGCAGTGAATATCTGGGAGGCATATATAAGCAGTACTTC. Translation gives CASSEYLGGIYKQYF.

This clone was observed once. The chain combines TRBV11-3 with TRBJ2-1; D call uncertain. The CDR3 loop spans 13 amino acids. V was trimmed by 6 bases and J by 8 bases, leaving 14 bases between them. Germline CDR1 and CDR2: SGHNT and YENEEA. CDR3 sequence: CASSYGPFDEQFF. CDR3 DNA sequence: TGTGCCAGCAGTTATGGCCCTTTCGATGAGCAGTTCTTC.

This chain uses TRBV29-1 with TRBJ1-6, with unresolved D. V lost 1 base to trimming and J lost 6 bases, with 4 bases between them. The length of the CDR3 is 12 residues. The germline V gene has CDR1 SQVTM and CDR2 ANQGSEA. Written as DNA, the CDR3 is TGCAGCGTTGAAGCAGGTAATTCACCCCTCCACTTT. Translating gives CSVEAGNSPLHF.

This chain links TRBV10-3 with TRBJ2-3; 9 bases agree with TRBD2. The CDR3 is 13 residues long. The germline gives CDR1 ENHRY, CDR2 SYGVKD. J gave up 5 bases and V 7 bases, and 4 bases lay outside the gene matches. The CDR3 DNA reads as TGTGCCATCACCAGGACTAGCGAAGATACGCAGTATTTT. Its protein is CAITRTSEDTQYF.

The rearrangement links TRBV10-3 to TRBJ2-1; no reliable D call. CDR3 length equals 14 residues. Germline V gene data show CDR1 as ENHRY and CDR2 as SYGVKD. V lost 11 bases and J lost 5, with 19 bases in between. The DNA of the CDR3 is TGTGCCGTACAACCCTCCGGCCCCCACAATGAGCAGTTCTTC. Amino acid sequence: CAVQPSGPHNEQFF.

This chain links TRBV27 with TRBJ2-7; TRBD1 matches at 8 bases. Germline CDR1 MNHEY, CDR2 SMNVEV (reference sequence). The V segment lost 2 bases and the J segment 1 base; nucleotides outside the gene matches: 10. This CDR3 is 17 amino acids long. The CDR3 is CASSLGTGRVGSYEQYF. The CDR3 region has the DNA TGTGCCAGCAGTTTAGGGACAGGAAGAGTCGGGTCCTACGAGCAGTACTTC.